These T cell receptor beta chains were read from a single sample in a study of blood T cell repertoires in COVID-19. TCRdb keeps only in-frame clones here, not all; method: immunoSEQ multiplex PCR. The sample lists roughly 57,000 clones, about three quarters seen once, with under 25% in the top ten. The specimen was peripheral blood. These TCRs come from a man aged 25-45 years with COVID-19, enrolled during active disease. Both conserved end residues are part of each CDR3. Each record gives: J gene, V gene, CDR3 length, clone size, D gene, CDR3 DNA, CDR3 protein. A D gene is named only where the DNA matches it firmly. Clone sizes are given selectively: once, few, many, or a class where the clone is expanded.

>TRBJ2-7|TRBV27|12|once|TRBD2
TGTGCCAGCAGGGGACTAATTTACGAGCAGTACTTC
CASRGLIYEQYF
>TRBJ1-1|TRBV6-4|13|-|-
TGTGCCAGCAGTGACCGGGAAAACACTGAAGCTTTCTTT
CASSDRENTEAFF
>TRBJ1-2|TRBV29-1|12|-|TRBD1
TGCAGGGGGGCTTTCGGGACAGGCGGCTACACCTTC
CRGAFGTGGYTF
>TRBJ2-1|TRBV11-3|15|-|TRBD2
TGTGCCAGCAGCTTAGAAGCGGGGGGTTTCAATGAGCAGTTCTTC
CASSLEAGGFNEQFF
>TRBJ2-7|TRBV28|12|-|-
TGTGCCAGCAGGGAGGGGGCTCGGGAGCAGTACTTC
CASREGAREQYF
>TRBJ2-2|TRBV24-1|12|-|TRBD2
TGTGCCACCGGACTAGCGGGCGGGGAGCTGTTTTTT
CATGLAGGELFF
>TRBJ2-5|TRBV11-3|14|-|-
TGTGCCAGCAGCTTAGATGGGAGGGGGGAGACCCAGTACTTC
CASSLDGRGETQYF
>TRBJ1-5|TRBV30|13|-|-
TGTGCCTGGAGTGGATCTCCGGGGGGAAGTTGGCATTTT
CAWSGSPGGSWHF
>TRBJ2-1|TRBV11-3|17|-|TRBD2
TGTGCCAGCAGCTTAGGTAGCGGGGGGGTTTCCTACAATGAGCAGTTCTTC
CASSLGSGGVSYNEQFF
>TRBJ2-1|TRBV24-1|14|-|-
TGTGCCACCAGTGATACAAGCTCCTACAATGAGCAGTTCTTC
CATSDTSSYNEQFF
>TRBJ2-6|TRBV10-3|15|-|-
TGTGCCATGTCGCGTACAGGCTCTGGGGCCAACGTCCTGACTTTC
CAMSRTGSGANVLTF
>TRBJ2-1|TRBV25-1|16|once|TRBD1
TGTGCCAGCAACCGACAGGGGTCGGAATCCTACAATGAGCAGTTCTTC
CASNRQGSESYNEQFF
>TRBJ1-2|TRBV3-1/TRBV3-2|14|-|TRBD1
TGTGCCAGCAGCCGAGGGACAGGGGGCCTTGGCTACACCTTC
CASSRGTGGLGYTF
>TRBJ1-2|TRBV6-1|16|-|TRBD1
TGTGCCAGCAGTGAAGCGCATAGCAGGGGGTTGTGGGGCTACACCTTC
CASSEAHSRGLWGYTF
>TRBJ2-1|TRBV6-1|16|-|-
TGTGCCAGCAGTGAAGCGTGGCAGGGGCCCTACAATGAGCAGTTCTTC
CASSEAWQGPYNEQFF
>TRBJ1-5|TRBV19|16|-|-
TGTGCCAGTAGTCGAGCGACAGTCGTTTCCAATCAGCCCCAGCATTTT
CASSRATVVSNQPQHF
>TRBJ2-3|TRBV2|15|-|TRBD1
TGTGCCAGCAGTATCAGGGGGCGCGGCACAGATACGCAGTATTTT
CASSIRGRGTDTQYF
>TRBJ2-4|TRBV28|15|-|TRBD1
TGTGCCAGCAGCTCCACAGGGGCCACCAAAAACATTCAGTACTTC
CASSSTGATKNIQYF
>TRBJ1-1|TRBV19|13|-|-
TGTGCCAGTACGACAACGTTGAACACTGAAGCTTTCTTT
CASTTTLNTEAFF
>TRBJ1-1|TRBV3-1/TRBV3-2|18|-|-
TGTGCCAGCAGCCAAGGGATTTGGAGGGCCCCAATGAACACTGAAGCTTTCTTT
CASSQGIWRAPMNTEAFF
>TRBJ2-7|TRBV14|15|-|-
TGTGCCAGCAGCCGAATTCAGGGTTCCTCCTACGAGCAGTACTTC
CASSRIQGSSYEQYF
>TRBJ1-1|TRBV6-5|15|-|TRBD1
TGTGCCAGCAGTTCGGGACAGGGACTAAACACTGAAGCTTTCTTT
CASSSGQGLNTEAFF